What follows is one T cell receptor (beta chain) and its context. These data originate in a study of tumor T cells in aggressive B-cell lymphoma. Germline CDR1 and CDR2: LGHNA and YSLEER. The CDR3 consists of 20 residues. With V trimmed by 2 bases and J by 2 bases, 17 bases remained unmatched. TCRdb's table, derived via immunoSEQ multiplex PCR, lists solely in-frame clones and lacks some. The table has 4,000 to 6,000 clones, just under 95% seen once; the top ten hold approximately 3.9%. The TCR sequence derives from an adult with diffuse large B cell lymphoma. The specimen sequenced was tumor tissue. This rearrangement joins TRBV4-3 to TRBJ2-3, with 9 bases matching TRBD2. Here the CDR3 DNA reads TGCGCCAGCAGCCAAATGTGGTTTATTGACGGACTAGCGCACACAGATACGCAGTATTTT. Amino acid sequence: CASSQMWFIDGLAHTDTQYF.